This T cell receptor beta chain was found in a study of T cell repertoires in aging, cancer and after chemotherapy. The overall study: Patients with chronic lymphocytic leukemia were sampled before and after fludarabine- or bendamustine-based chemotherapy. About 8.8 million TCR reads were in the whole dataset. General study points: Hematological cancer patients had lymphoid organ infiltration that may impair thymic emigration or T cell expansion. Healthy donors lost TCR diversity with age mainly through richness, cancer patients through richness and evenness.

TRB rearrangements spanning V, D and J were amplified using mixed TRB-A/B primers. TCRdb fed the multiplex PCR reads into MiXCR, producing one record per CDR3 protein. The data show about 4,300 distinct CDR3 sequences, roughly two fifths seen once. V lost 7 bases and J lost 1, with 15 bases in between. This CDR3 region has 14 residues. Germline CDR1 reads SQVTM; CDR2 reads ANQGSEA. In the case of this clonotype: Its target is not known.

TCR beta rearrangements were amplified from peripheral blood genomic DNA. Material: blood. This clonotype was sampled from a human donor with a blood cancer. The rearrangement links TRBV29-1 to TRBJ2-3; D might be TRBD1 (6 bases). CDR3 nucleotide sequence: TGCAGCGCGCTAGACTGGGGGCGCACAGATACGCAGTATTTT. Amino acid sequence: CSALDWGRTDTQYF.